This passage covers 14 T cell receptor beta chains from one sample sequenced in a study of blood T cell repertoires in COVID-19. Assay used: immunoSEQ multiplex PCR; TCRdb lists only in-frame clones, some missing. Of about 68,000 clones in the sample, roughly 85% are singletons; the top ten hold around 1.4%. Sequenced: peripheral blood. These receptor sequences come from a woman between 55 and 75 years old with acute or convalescent COVID-19.

The J gene is TRBJ2-2, the V gene TRBV27; a weak D match, TRBD1 (7 bases). V gave up 6 bases and J gave up 2 bases, with 10 bases separating them. This CDR3 region has 14 residues. The V gene's germline CDR1 is MNHEY and CDR2 SMNVEV (reference sequence). The CDR3 region is CASRRDSNTGELFF. CDR3 nucleotides: TGTGCCAGCAGGCGGGACAGCAACACCGGGGAGCTGTTTTTT.

The DNA for the CDR3 is TGTGCCAGCAGTATCAACCGGGGGGGAAACACTGAAGCTTTCTTT. Translated, it gives CASSINRGGNTEAFF. V and J are TRBV2 and TRBJ1-1; possible D gene TRBD1, 5 bases. V dropped 5 bases and J dropped 2 bases, with 15 bases sitting between them. CDR3 length: 15 amino acids. CDR1 SNHLY and CDR2 FYNNEI come from the germline V gene. Drawing the rest from reference TRBV2 and TRBJ1-1, the complete variable domain is EPEVTQTPSHQVTQMGQEVILRCVPISNHLYFYWYRQILGQKVEFLVSFYNNEISEKSEIFDDQFSVERPDGSNFTLKIRSTKLEDSAMYFCASSINRGGNTEAFFGQGTRLTVV.

CDR3 sequence reads: CASSYSGVSNQPQHF. As DNA, the CDR3 is TGTGCCAGCAGTTACTCAGGGGTTAGCAATCAGCCCCAGCATTTT. The rearrangement uses TRBV6-5 and TRBJ1-5, with a possible D match to TRBD1 (5 bases). Trimming removed 0 bases from V and 0 bases from J, with 6 bases in between. Germline V gene sequence: CDR1 MNHEY, CDR2 SVGAGI. The CDR3 spans 15 residues.

V is TRBV7-3 and J is TRBJ2-1; 10 bases agree with TRBD1. The germline gives CDR1 SGHTA, CDR2 FQGTGA. The junction had 10 bases not matched to a gene; V was cut back by 5 bases and J by 6 bases. The CDR3 spans 16 residues. The DNA for the CDR3 is TGTGCCAGCAGCGCGAGGACAGGGGGTCTGGGCAATGAGCAGTTCTTC. Translation: CASSARTGGLGNEQFF. The variable domain in full, with the rest retrieved from reference TRBV7-3 and TRBJ2-1, is GAGVSQTPSNKVTEKGKYVELRCDPISGHTALYWYRQSLGQGPEFLIYFQGTGAADDSGLPNDRFFAVRPEGSVSTLKIQRTERGDSAVYLCASSARTGGLGNEQFFGPGTRLTVL.

This chain joins TRBV30 and TRBJ2-1; 14 nucleotides line up with TRBD2. The trim removed 0 bases at V and 6 bases at J, leaving 10 bases unmatched. CDR3 length: 18 residues. CDR1 GTSNPN and CDR2 SVGIG come from the germline V gene (reference sequence). CDR3 amino acids: CAWSVQGVGLAGVNEQFF. The CDR3 DNA reads TGTGCCTGGAGTGTACAGGGTGTGGGACTAGCGGGAGTCAATGAGCAGTTCTTC.

The V call is TRBV19, the J call TRBJ2-3; 7 nucleotides line up with TRBD2. CDR1 and CDR2 (germline): LNHDA, SQIVND (reference sequence). The length of the CDR3 is 17 residues. Trimming took 7 bases from V and 3 from J; bases not matched to a gene: 16. This CDR3 reads CASTPFFRGSGTDTQYF. In nucleotides, the CDR3 is TGTGCCAGTACCCCCTTTTTTCGCGGGAGTGGGACAGATACGCAGTATTTT. The full variable domain, its missing parts supplied by reference TRBV19 and TRBJ2-3, is DGGITQSPKYLFRKEGQNVTLSCEQNLNHDAMYWYRQDPGQGLRLIYYSQIVNDFQKGDIAEGYSVSREKKESFPLTVTSAQKNPTAFYLCASTPFFRGSGTDTQYFGPGTRLTVL.

This clone was detected only once. The V gene is TRBV19, the J gene TRBJ1-1; D possibly corresponds to TRBD1 (6 bases). V lost 4 bases to trimming and J lost 11 bases, with 17 bases between them. This CDR3 comprises 13 residues. In germline, CDR1 is LNHDA, CDR2 SQIVND (reference sequence). The CDR3 bases are TGTGCCAGTAGTACCCTCAGGCGGGGGCGGGCTTTCTTT. Translating gives CASSTLRRGRAFF.

V gene TRBV7-3 combines with J gene TRBJ2-7; D unclear. The CDR3 contains 13 residues. Germline V lookup: CDR1 SGHTA, CDR2 FQGTGA. The ends were cut back, 2 bases at V and 6 bases at J, with 11 bases in the middle. CDR3 nucleotide sequence: TGTGCCAGCAGCTTATGGCGCGGTGCCGAGCAGTACTTC. Translated, it gives CASSLWRGAEQYF.

This sequence joins TRBV5-1 and TRBJ2-7; TRBD2 is a possible D gene (6 bases). Trimming removed 4 bases from V and 3 bases from J, with 17 bases in between. Germline CDR1 SGHRS, CDR2 YFSETQ. This CDR3 is 15 amino acids long. CDR3 bases: TGCGCCAGCAGCCGGGAGTTCGGGTCACTCTACGAGCAGTACTTC. This encodes CASSREFGSLYEQYF.

J is TRBJ2-2 and V is TRBV7-3; TRBD2 is a possible D gene (6 bases). The CDR3 length is 16 residues. V dropped 5 bases and J dropped 1 base, with 14 bases sitting between them. Germline loops: CDR1 SGHTA, CDR2 FQGTGA. Written as DNA, the CDR3 is TGTGCCAGCAGCCCCCATGGAGCGGGGAACACCGGGGAGCTGTTTTTT. Protein: CASSPHGAGNTGELFF.

The chain recombines TRBV9 with TRBJ1-6, with 7 bases that match TRBD1. The CDR3 length is 15 residues. The germline gives CDR1 SGDLS, CDR2 YYNGEE. V gave up 0 bases and J gave up 7 bases; unmatched junction bases: 4. In DNA form, the CDR3 reads TGTGCCAGCAGCGTAGCTCAGGGGGGAAATTCACCCCTCCACTTT. This sequence encodes CASSVAQGGNSPLHF.

This CDR3 reads CASRRGAAAFF. The CDR3 DNA sequence: TGTGCCAGCAGACGGGGGGCGGCAGCTTTCTTT. The chain is built from TRBV6-5 and TRBJ1-1, with D possibly matching TRBD1 (6 bases). V was trimmed by 6 bases and J by 10 bases, leaving 12 bases between them. Germline-derived CDR1 and CDR2 are MNHEY and SVGAGI. This CDR3 contains 11 residues.

The chain carries TRBV3-1 (or the pseudogene TRBV3-2) and TRBJ1-2; D not resolved. CDR3 length: 13 amino acids. CDR1 is LGHDT, CDR2 YNNKEL, per germline (reference sequence). Trimming removed 0 bases at V and 4 bases at J, with 6 bases between. The CDR3: CASSQDHGYGYTF. The CDR3 nucleotides read TGTGCCAGCAGCCAAGATCACGGCTATGGCTACACCTTC.

Written as DNA, the CDR3 is TGTGCCACCAGTGACCCTCGGAAGGGAGGTAATGAGCAGTTCTTC. This translates into CATSDPRKGGNEQFF. The V gene is TRBV24-1, the J gene TRBJ2-1; possible D gene TRBD2, 6 bases. The CDR3 has 15 amino acids. Trimming took off 4 bases at V and 7 bases at J, with 16 bases between the two ends. Germline V gene sequence: CDR1 KGHDR, CDR2 SFDVKD.